This TCR beta chain appears in the sequencing data of a study of CD8 T cells in Susac syndrome (dated by TCRdb to about 2019). About the investigation overall: Among the Susac syndrome patients who were sequenced, clinically active disease was present in more than 5 and clinical remission was observed in under ten. At blood withdrawal, Susac syndrome patients were either therapy-naive, taking corticosteroids (in some cases with IVIg as well), or taking IVIg alone. The study compared CD8+ T cell repertoire clonality among roughly 12 healthy donors, around 14 Susac syndrome patients and approximately 16 multiple sclerosis patients. Repertoire sequencing was used to test whether CD8+ T cell activation and differentiation in Susac syndrome was antigen driven. The study at large found these results: Susac syndrome CD8+ repertoires showed clonal expansion, highest in CD8+ TEMRA cells and greater in clinically active than remitting patients. The study acknowledged that relatively few individuals were included in the TCR sequencing and HLA analysis. Around 15 Susac-specific public clones were identified in the total CD8+ repertoire, and roughly five Susac-specific public clones were identified in the CD8+ TEMRA repertoire.

RNA was extracted using the RNeasy kit, and roughly 0.45 to 1 microgram was reverse transcribed with random hexamers. The immunoSEQ multiplex PCR assay, which covers 54 Vbeta and 13 Jbeta segments, was used to amplify TCR beta CDR3 regions. PCR amplification bias was corrected using a synthetic template baseline for primer optimization and computational correction. From the authors' description of their analysis: Reads were assigned to V, D and J genes according to IMGT and analyzed in immunoSEQ Analyzer, with only productive sequences retained. Clonality was calculated as one minus the Shannon entropy normalized by log2 of the number of productive unique sequences. For each patient and control, public and private clones were evaluated among the 100 most prevalent clones. Susac-specific clones were defined as absent from healthy and MS cohorts, over a thousand published viral clones and other ImmuneACCESS disease sequences. The public reads were reanalyzed by TCRdb: fastp trimming at Q25, MiXCR alignment, in-frame beta chains only. Merged by CDR3 protein, the rows form single entries marked with the most common genes and DNA. The V and J calls follow TCRdb's processing rather than the paper's. Counted in this sample were approximately 190,000 distinct CDR3 sequences; more than 85% of them appeared once. Approximately 0.16% of the sample belongs to the ten largest clones.

CDR1 and CDR2 are read off the germline V gene as SGHDT and YYEEEE. The CDR3, from cysteine to phenylalanine, totals 15 residues. Only CDR3 DNA remains: 45 bases, in frame from the first base. V drops 0 bases and J drops 8 bases, leaving 16 bases in between. Of note for this clonotype: Its antigen remains unidentified. There are no base qualities to consult, and no much larger clone falls within one base.

Peripheral blood CD8+ and CD4+ T cells from healthy donors, Susac syndrome patients and multiple sclerosis patients were profiled using high-throughput TCR beta sequencing. Susac syndrome patients met recently defined diagnostic criteria for definite or probable disease. Bulk CD8+ and CD4+ T cells were purified by magnetic negative isolation, whereas CD8+ TEMRA cells were enriched by FACS. Blood was collected in EDTA tubes and processed within 24 hours, with PBMCs isolated through density gradient centrifugation. PBMCs intended for TCR sequencing were frozen in liquid nitrogen and were later thawed in a 37 degrees C water bath. Purity of sorted or isolated CD4+, CD8+ and CD8+ TEMRA cells was at least 90%.

The sequence came from a human donor with Susac syndrome. Sequenced material: CD8+ T cells from PBMCs. This chain is built from TRBV5-6 and TRBJ2-3; the D gene assignment is ambiguous. For the CDR3, the sequence is CASSLDSRLHLTQYF. In nucleotides, the sequence is TGTGCCAGCAGCTTGGATAGTAGGCTCCACCTTACGCAGTATTTT.